A selection of T cell receptor beta chains follows, all from one sample in a study of long-term antiretroviral therapy in people with HIV. Repertoires were generated with immunoSEQ multiplex PCR, while TCRdb's copy carries only in-frame clones and drops some. The sample lists under 35,000 clones, 96% occurring once. The sequences come from unsorted PBMCs, collected 6.6 years after starting antiretroviral therapy. The receptors here all came from a man aged 25 to 40 with HIV. CDR3s include the opening cysteine and the closing phenylalanine or tryptophan. The D gene is left open where the match is weak. Clone size appears in some rows only: once, few, many, or a class for an expanded clone.

>TRBV5-4|TRBJ2-7|.|.
TGTGCCAGCAGCTTGGAATGGGGTGACGAGCAGTACTTC
CASSLEWGDEQYF
>TRBV7-2|TRBJ2-7|.|.
TGTGCCAGCAGCTTAAGGGGGGCAAGCACCTACGAGCAGTACTTC
CASSLRGASTYEQYF
>TRBV11-2|TRBJ2-7|TRBD2|.
TGTGCCAGCACCTGGGGGGGTTCCTACGAGCAGTACTTC
CASTWGGSYEQYF
>TRBV7-9|TRBJ2-5|.|.
TGTGCCAGCAGCGACAAATTGGTGACCCAGTACTTC
CASSDKLVTQYF
>TRBV7-7|TRBJ2-3|TRBD1|.
TGTGCTAGCAGCCCAACAGGGGCCACAGATACGCAGTATTTT
CASSPTGATDTQYF
>TRBV19|TRBJ1-1|.|.
TGTGCCAGTGGGGGGGTCGGCACTGAAGCTTTCTTT
CASGGVGTEAFF
>TRBV10-3|TRBJ1-3|.|.
TGTGCCACCACAATGCAACATGTCAGCTCTGGAAACACCATATATTTT
CATTMQHVSSGNTIYF
>TRBV2|TRBJ2-2|.|.
TGTGCCAGTTCAGGGTCCGGGGAGCTGTTTTTT
CASSGSGELFF
>TRBV6-1|TRBJ1-1|.|.
TGTGCCAGCAGTAAAACCAACAAGGCTGAAGCTTTCTTT
CASSKTNKAEAFF
>TRBV5-1|TRBJ2-5|TRBD1|once
TGCGCCAGCAGCTGGGACAGCGGAGAGACCCAGTACTTC
CASSWDSGETQYF
>TRBV18|TRBJ2-3|TRBD2|few
TGTGCCAGCTCACCAACTAGCGGGGGGGATACGCAGTATTTT
CASSPTSGGDTQYF
>TRBV7-9|TRBJ2-7|.|.
TGTGCCAGCAGCCCTTTGGACGAGCAGTACTTC
CASSPLDEQYF
>TRBV9|TRBJ1-2|TRBD1|.
TGTGCCAGCAGCGCAGGACAGGGGGCGCCTGGCTACACCTTC
CASSAGQGAPGYTF
>TRBV13|TRBJ2-7|.|.
TGTGCCAGCAGCTTAACTCTGGGGGCGGCATACTCCTACGAGCAGTACTTC
CASSLTLGAAYSYEQYF
>TRBV7-3|TRBJ2-7|.|.
TGTGCCAGCAGCTTGAACAGGGCCTACGAGCAGTACTTC
CASSLNRAYEQYF
>TRBV5-4|TRBJ2-5|.|.
TGTGCCAGCAGCTTGTTAGGGACCCAAGAGACCCAGTACTTC
CASSLLGTQETQYF
>TRBV15|TRBJ1-5|.|.
TGTGCCACCAGCAGCGGAAGATATCAGCCCCAGCATTTT
CATSSGRYQPQHF
>TRBV15|TRBJ2-5|.|.
TGTGCCACCAGCAGAGATCCTAAACAAGAGACCCAGTACTTC
CATSRDPKQETQYF
>TRBV5-1|TRBJ2-1|.|.
TGCGCCAGCAGCGAAATAGCGGTATACAATGAGCAGTTCTTC
CASSEIAVYNEQFF
>TRBV7-3|TRBJ2-6|.|.
TGTGCCAGCAGCTTAAAACGGGACTCTGGGGCCAACGTCCTGACTTTC
CASSLKRDSGANVLTF
>TRBV6-5|TRBJ1-2|.|.
TGTGCCAGCAGTTACACAGGAGCAGGTTATGGCTACACCTTC
CASSYTGAGYGYTF
>TRBV4-2|TRBJ2-1|TRBD2|.
TGTGCCAGCAGCACTCGACTAGCGGGAGTAGGACTGTTCTTC
CASSTRLAGVGLFF
>TRBV18|TRBJ2-1|.|.
TGTGCCAGCTCACCACTCGAGAGGGCAGATGAGCAGTTCTTC
CASSPLERADEQFF
>TRBV19|TRBJ2-1|.|.
TGTGCCAGTAGTACCGAACCGGGACACCTTTTACTTGAGCAGTTCTTC
CASSTEPGHLLLEQFF
>TRBV19|TRBJ2-1|TRBD2|.
TGTGCCAGTAGTATGCTAGCGGGAGGGCCGGATTACAATGAGCAGTTCTTC
CASSMLAGGPDYNEQFF
>TRBV6-5|TRBJ1-6|.|.
TGTGCCAGCGGGTACCACTCCTATAATTCACCCCTCCACTTT
CASGYHSYNSPLHF
>TRBV6-1|TRBJ2-3|TRBD2|.
TGTGCCAGCAGCGAACGGACTAGCGGCACAGATACGCAGTATTTT
CASSERTSGTDTQYF
>TRBV2|TRBJ2-4|.|.
TGTGCCAGCAGTGGTACTTGGCAATACTTC
CASSGTWQYF
>TRBV2|TRBJ2-2|.|once
TGTGCCAGCAGTGCCCGTGCGGCGCTGAACACCGGGGAGCTGTTTTTT
CASSARAALNTGELFF
>TRBV28|TRBJ1-1|.|.
TGTGCCAGCAGGGACACTGAAGCTTTCTTT
CASRDTEAFF
>TRBV7-8|TRBJ2-7|.|.
TGTGCCAGCAGCTTATTCGCGGGCTACGAGCAGTACTTC
CASSLFAGYEQYF
>TRBV6-1|TRBJ2-7|.|.
TGTGCCAGCAGCTCAGCTGGCCCGGCCTACGAGCAGTACTTC
CASSSAGPAYEQYF
>TRBV6-5|TRBJ2-7|.|.
TGTGCCAGCAGCCGGGATTCCAGCGAGCAGTACTTC
CASSRDSSEQYF
>TRBV2|TRBJ2-5|TRBD2|.
TGTGCCAGCAGCGAGGGGGCGGGAGGGGGAGAGACCCAGTACTTC
CASSEGAGGGETQYF
>TRBV6-5|TRBJ2-2|TRBD2|.
TGTGCCAGCAGTTACTGGGGGGGGGCCGGGGAGCTGTTTTTT
CASSYWGGAGELFF
>TRBV6-6|TRBJ2-3|.|.
TGTGCCAGCAGTTACTCTAGGGCAGATACGCAGTATTTT
CASSYSRADTQYF
>TRBV25-1|TRBJ2-5|TRBD1|.
TGTGCCAGTTCCCCCCCCGGGACAGGGTCGGAGACCCAGTACTTC
CASSPPGTGSETQYF
>TRBV7-9|TRBJ2-2|.|.
TGTGCCAGCAGCTCCAGTGCGAACACCGGGGAGCTGTTTTTT
CASSSSANTGELFF
>TRBV19|TRBJ2-1|.|.
TGTGCCAGCCGCCATATGCGGGGGCCGGGTGAGCAGTTCTTC
CASRHMRGPGEQFF
>TRBV6-5|TRBJ1-1|.|.
TGTGCCAGCAGATTCCAACCGGGGTACACTGAAGCTTTCTTT
CASRFQPGYTEAFF
>TRBV4-3|TRBJ1-6|.|.
TGCGCCAGCAGCCAAGATTCGGACGGAGCAAATTCACCCCTCCACTTT
CASSQDSDGANSPLHF
>TRBV11-2|TRBJ2-7|TRBD1|once
TGTGCCAGCAGCTCCGGACAGGGGGCGCGTCACGAGCAGTACTTC
CASSSGQGARHEQYF
>TRBV28|TRBJ2-1|.|.
TGTGCCAGCAGTTTTGGAGATGAGCAGTTCTTC
CASSFGDEQFF